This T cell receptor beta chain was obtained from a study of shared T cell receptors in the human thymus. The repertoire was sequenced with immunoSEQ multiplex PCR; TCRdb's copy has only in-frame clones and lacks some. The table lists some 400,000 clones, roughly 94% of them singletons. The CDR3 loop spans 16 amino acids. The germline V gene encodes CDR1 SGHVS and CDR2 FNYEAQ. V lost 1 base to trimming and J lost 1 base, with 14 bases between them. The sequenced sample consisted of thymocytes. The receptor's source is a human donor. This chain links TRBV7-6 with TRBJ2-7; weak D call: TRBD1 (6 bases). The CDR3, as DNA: TGTGCCAGCAGCTTAGGAGGGGCCCAGGGGTCCTACGAGCAGTACTTC. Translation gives CASSLGGAQGSYEQYF.